Listed below are T cell receptor beta chains from one sample, sequenced in a study of T-cell reconstitution after alpha-beta-depleted transplantation in children. TCRdb re-called the PCR reads with MiXCR, one entry per CDR3 protein. Among more than 400,000 distinct CDR3 sequences, 9.5% to 12% were seen once, and the ten largest hold 14%. The sample here was PBMCs, mostly from graft donor cells, taken 180 days after TCRalphabeta/CD19-depleted stem cell transplant. The origin of the receptors is a female patient aged 2-9 years who had a stem cell transplant for aplastic anemia, so the T cells may come from the graft donor. Both conserved end residues are part of each CDR3. D genes are given only for firm matches. Not every row has a clone size; where given, it reads once, few, many or a size class.

j_gene: TRBJ2-1
d_gene: .
v_gene: TRBV10-3
abundance: .
CDR3aa: CAISHPRSPSRNEQFF
CDR3nt: TGTGCCATCAGCCACCCCCGGTCCCCTTCGAGAAATGAGCAGTTCTTC

j_gene: TRBJ1-5
d_gene: TRBD1
v_gene: TRBV4-2
abundance: few
CDR3aa: CASSQRSVGVQGVWQPQHF
CDR3nt: TGTGCCAGCAGCCAAAGAAGTGTCGGTGTACAGGGGGTGTGGCAGCCCCAGCATTTT

j_gene: TRBJ2-4
d_gene: TRBD2
v_gene: TRBV5-1
abundance: .
CDR3aa: CASSFALNRPGLAEVAKNIQYF
CDR3nt: TGCGCCAGCAGCTTTGCCTTGAACCGTCCGGGACTAGCGGAGGTAGCCAAAAACATTCAGTACTTC

j_gene: TRBJ1-2
d_gene: .
v_gene: TRBV7-2
abundance: many
CDR3aa: CASSFPERGGYTF
CDR3nt: TGTGCCAGCAGCTTTCCCGAAAGGGGGGGCTACACCTTC

j_gene: TRBJ2-4
d_gene: .
v_gene: TRBV20-1
abundance: few
CDR3aa: CSAPFPGTTKNIQYF
CDR3nt: TGCAGTGCCCCGTTTCCGGGGACGACTAAAAACATTCAGTACTTC

j_gene: TRBJ1-4
d_gene: .
v_gene: TRBV3-1
abundance: few
CDR3aa: CASSLRRATANEKLFF
CDR3nt: TGTGCCAGCAGCCTAAGAAGGGCGACGGCTAATGAAAAACTGTTTTTT

j_gene: TRBJ2-3
d_gene: TRBD2
v_gene: TRBV6-1
abundance: few
CDR3aa: CASRTMRGLAGGQDTQYF
CDR3nt: TGTGCCAGCAGGACCATGAGGGGACTAGCGGGAGGGCAAGATACGCAGTATTTT

j_gene: TRBJ2-3
d_gene: .
v_gene: TRBV12-3/TRBV12-4
abundance: .
CDR3aa: CASSPVQTRTDPQYF
CDR3nt: TGTGCCAGCAGTCCTGTCCAAACCCGCACAGATCCGCAGTATTTT

j_gene: TRBJ1-1
d_gene: .
v_gene: TRBV12-5
abundance: many
CDR3aa: CASGLAAEAFF
CDR3nt: TGTGCTAGTGGTTTGGCGGCTGAAGCTTTCTTT

j_gene: TRBJ1-1
d_gene: TRBD1
v_gene: TRBV6-5
abundance: .
CDR3aa: CASSPDRGAEAFF
CDR3nt: TGTGCCAGCAGTCCTGACAGGGGCGCTGAAGCTTTCTTT

j_gene: TRBJ2-1
d_gene: .
v_gene: TRBV18
abundance: few
CDR3aa: CASSTTSSGEQFF
CDR3nt: TGTGCCAGCTCAACCACTAGCTCGGGTGAGCAGTTCTTC

j_gene: TRBJ2-7
d_gene: .
v_gene: TRBV5-1
abundance: few
CDR3aa: CASSFGHRDEQYF
CDR3nt: TGCGCCAGCAGCTTCGGTCACAGAGACGAGCAGTACTTC

j_gene: TRBJ1-6
d_gene: .
v_gene: TRBV7-9
abundance: .
CDR3aa: CASSAATGSPLHF
CDR3nt: TGTGCCAGCAGCGCGGCGACAGGCTCACCCCTCCACTTT

j_gene: TRBJ2-7
d_gene: TRBD2
v_gene: TRBV19
abundance: .
CDR3aa: CASSILFSTSGNYEQYF
CDR3nt: TGTGCCAGTAGTATTTTGTTTTCGACTAGCGGAAACTACGAGCAGTACTTC

j_gene: TRBJ2-4
d_gene: .
v_gene: TRBV6-4
abundance: .
CDR3aa: CASSIRWDLAKNIQYF
CDR3nt: TGTGCCAGCAGTATACGGTGGGATTTAGCCAAAAACATTCAGTACTTC

j_gene: TRBJ1-1
d_gene: .
v_gene: TRBV12-3/TRBV12-4
abundance: .
CDR3aa: CASSLRVPETFF
CDR3nt: TGTGCCAGCAGTTTGCGGGTTCCTGAGACTTTCTTT

j_gene: TRBJ2-7
d_gene: .
v_gene: TRBV4-3
abundance: few
CDR3aa: CASSQDNEGKGKLYEQYF
CDR3nt: TGCGCCAGCAGCCAAGATAACGAAGGAAAGGGCAAACTCTACGAGCAGTACTTC

j_gene: TRBJ2-2
d_gene: TRBD1
v_gene: TRBV20-1
abundance: few
CDR3aa: CSARPGTGVRDTGELFF
CDR3nt: TGCAGTGCTAGACCCGGGACAGGGGTTCGGGACACCGGGGAGCTGTTTTTT

j_gene: TRBJ1-1
d_gene: .
v_gene: TRBV7-2
abundance: few
CDR3aa: CASTQYVAEVTFF
CDR3nt: TGTGCCAGCACTCAATACGTGGCTGAAGTAACTTTCTTT

j_gene: TRBJ2-1
d_gene: .
v_gene: TRBV7-2
abundance: .
CDR3aa: CASSRGASIYNEQFF
CDR3nt: TGTGCCAGCAGTCGGGGGGCGAGTATTTACAATGAGCAGTTCTTC

j_gene: TRBJ2-4
d_gene: TRBD1
v_gene: TRBV7-9
abundance: .
CDR3aa: CASSYWTGAKNIQYF
CDR3nt: TGTGCCAGCAGCTATTGGACAGGGGCCAAAAACATTCAGTACTTC

j_gene: TRBJ2-1
d_gene: TRBD1
v_gene: TRBV11-2
abundance: few
CDR3aa: CASSPRDRGYNEQFF
CDR3nt: TGTGCCAGCAGCCCCCGGGACAGGGGATACAATGAGCAGTTCTTC

j_gene: TRBJ2-1
d_gene: .
v_gene: TRBV11-2
abundance: .
CDR3aa: CASSLGRGSLTYNEQFF
CDR3nt: TGTGCCAGCAGCCTTGGCCGGGGGAGCTTAACCTACAATGAGCAGTTCTTC

j_gene: TRBJ2-1
d_gene: .
v_gene: TRBV28
abundance: many
CDR3aa: CASKFTGMTYNEQFF
CDR3nt: TGTGCCAGCAAGTTTACAGGCATGACCTACAATGAGCAGTTCTTC

j_gene: TRBJ2-3
d_gene: .
v_gene: TRBV6-2/TRBV6-3
abundance: few
CDR3aa: CASSGLLTTTDTQYF
CDR3nt: TGTGCCAGCAGCGGACTCCTGACTACCACAGATACGCAGTATTTT

j_gene: TRBJ2-5
d_gene: TRBD1
v_gene: TRBV6-2/TRBV6-3
abundance: few
CDR3aa: CASSYNQGQYKETQYF
CDR3nt: TGTGCCAGCAGTTACAACCAGGGACAGTATAAAGAGACCCAGTACTTC

j_gene: TRBJ2-1
d_gene: TRBD2
v_gene: TRBV20-1
abundance: .
CDR3aa: CSAHPGGTSGYNEQFF
CDR3nt: TGCAGTGCTCACCCGGGTGGGACTAGCGGGTACAATGAGCAGTTCTTC

j_gene: TRBJ2-7
d_gene: .
v_gene: TRBV7-3
abundance: .
CDR3aa: CASSLSAGYEQYF
CDR3nt: TGTGCCAGCAGCTTATCGGCAGGGTACGAGCAGTACTTC

j_gene: TRBJ2-1
d_gene: .
v_gene: TRBV24-1
abundance: .
CDR3aa: CATRSDSSYEQFF
CDR3nt: TGTGCCACCAGATCTGACAGTTCTTATGAGCAGTTCTTC

j_gene: TRBJ1-1
d_gene: .
v_gene: TRBV11-1
abundance: .
CDR3aa: CASSLPPPVNTEAFF
CDR3nt: TGTGCCAGCAGCTTACCCCCACCGGTTAACACTGAAGCTTTCTTT

j_gene: TRBJ2-7
d_gene: TRBD1
v_gene: TRBV12-3/TRBV12-4
abundance: few
CDR3aa: CASSLEQGSTYEQYF
CDR3nt: TGTGCCAGCAGTTTAGAACAGGGGTCGACCTACGAGCAGTACTTC

j_gene: TRBJ2-1
d_gene: TRBD1
v_gene: TRBV15
abundance: .
CDR3aa: CATSSRTGGGEQFF
CDR3nt: TGTGCCACCAGCAGTAGGACAGGGGGCGGTGAGCAGTTCTTC

j_gene: TRBJ2-1
d_gene: TRBD2
v_gene: TRBV7-9
abundance: .
CDR3aa: CASSLGLAVGNEQFF
CDR3nt: TGTGCCAGCAGCTTGGGACTAGCGGTTGGTAATGAGCAGTTCTTC

j_gene: TRBJ2-5
d_gene: .
v_gene: TRBV7-3
abundance: many
CDR3aa: CASSLSGGLETQYF
CDR3nt: TGTGCCAGCAGCTTAAGTGGGGGCTTAGAGACCCAGTACTTC